The table lists the clone carrying this TCR beta chain with many counts. Per germline, CDR1 SEHNR and CDR2 FQNEAQ (reference sequence). The CDR3 consists of 15 residues. Trimming cost V 6 bases and J 0 bases, with 9 bases left between them. TCRdb re-called the 5' RACE reads through MiXCR, storing one row per CDR3 protein. Of about 360,000 distinct CDR3 sequences listed, approximately 14% were seen once; the top ten hold 22%. This sample is drawn from a study of T-cell memory formation after mild COVID-19. This clonotype originated in a man aged 18 to 30 who had mild COVID-19 (a few samples of this study predate the infection). Cell type and time point are not known. Sequenced material: PBMCs or a T cell subset sorted from them (not recorded which). This chain joins TRBV7-9 and TRBJ1-6; D is ambiguous. The CDR3 sequence is CASSPRSSYNSPLHF. In DNA, the CDR3 is TGTGCCAGCAGTCCGAGAAGCTCCTATAATTCACCCCTCCACTTT.